These T cell receptor beta chains were read from a single sample in a study of response to subunit inactivated influenza vaccine. From the RT-PCR reads, TCRdb called clonotypes with MiXCR, one entry per CDR3 protein. The sample holds 500,000 to 600,000 distinct CDR3 sequences, around 11% seen once. This sample also appeared in a second study, on T cells expressing NK-cell markers.

Sample: PBMCs from blood, taken on the day of vaccination. The source is a man aged 45-65 years who received an inactivated influenza vaccine. Both conserved end residues are trimmed from each CDR3.

J: TRBJ2-3
V: TRBV10-3
CDR3: AISESIGGLAGLDTQY

J: TRBJ1-5
V: TRBV6-1
CDR3: ASRDSAQH

J: TRBJ2-2
V: TRBV4-2
CDR3: ASSQVLTGGNTGELF

J: TRBJ2-1
V: TRBV7-8
CDR3: ASSLESVGGEQF

J: TRBJ2-2
V: TRBV4-1
CDR3: ASSQLWGGNTGELF

J: TRBJ2-1
V: TRBV18
CDR3: ASSGSLVRQDYNEQF

J: TRBJ2-1
V: TRBV7-2
CDR3: ASSFVQGLRNEQF

J: TRBJ2-3
V: TRBV7-9
CDR3: ASSLDTGTQY

J: TRBJ1-1
V: TRBV7-8
CDR3: ASSDYRGTQAF

J: TRBJ2-7
V: TRBV7-9
CDR3: ASSFSGNKLGEQY

J: TRBJ1-1
V: TRBV4-3
CDR3: ASSHLPSSPAF

J: TRBJ1-1
V: TRBV7-2
CDR3: ASSLALQKDTEAF

J: TRBJ1-1
V: TRBV12-3/TRBV12-4
CDR3: ASSPGQGITEAF

J: TRBJ2-7
V: TRBV4-1
CDR3: ASSRMLIITRTGSYEQY

J: TRBJ2-3
V: TRBV29-1
CDR3: SVEFQSTDTQY

J: TRBJ2-2
V: TRBV11-3
CDR3: ASSSGTSATNTGELF

J: TRBJ2-3
V: TRBV7-8
CDR3: ASSFLGTASTDTQY

J: TRBJ2-7
V: TRBV6-5
CDR3: ASSYSILAGGSGSYEQY

J: TRBJ1-4
V: TRBV19
CDR3: ASSRGDHLGALPKLF

J: TRBJ2-1
V: TRBV20-1
CDR3: SARRGGNSYNEQF

J: TRBJ2-7
V: TRBV5-1
CDR3: ASSARDRGIDEQY

J: TRBJ2-1
V: TRBV30
CDR3: AWSRGQGITYNEQF

J: TRBJ2-5
V: TRBV28
CDR3: ASSLSAGTGWIFFTQETQY

J: TRBJ2-3
V: TRBV12-3/TRBV12-4
CDR3: ATIRDTDTQY

J: TRBJ1-1
V: TRBV20-1
CDR3: SANLQGWGTEAF

J: TRBJ2-5
V: TRBV5-1
CDR3: ASSSGTRRQETQY

J: TRBJ1-5
V: TRBV12-3/TRBV12-4
CDR3: ASSFGSGQPQH

J: TRBJ2-1
V: TRBV5-1
CDR3: ASSLRQIAGPFSF

J: TRBJ2-7
V: TRBV20-1
CDR3: SASSSGEIYEQY

J: TRBJ2-2
V: TRBV11-2
CDR3: ASSPDRANTGELF

J: TRBJ2-5
V: TRBV7-9
CDR3: ASLLGGQETQY

J: TRBJ2-5
V: TRBV28
CDR3: ASRTTGTGSLVGETQY

J: TRBJ1-1
V: TRBV7-2
CDR3: ASSLSQGAFDEAF

J: TRBJ2-1
V: TRBV20-1
CDR3: SARDVGGPSYNEQF

J: TRBJ1-5
V: TRBV28
CDR3: ASSLGRAGQPQH

J: TRBJ2-7
V: TRBV2
CDR3: ASSTIAYQAYEQY

J: TRBJ2-7
V: TRBV7-2
CDR3: ASSFYQLGSYEQY

J: TRBJ1-5
V: TRBV20-1
CDR3: SATHGRNSNQPQH

J: TRBJ1-4
V: TRBV7-9
CDR3: ASSLAMAGRGEKLF

J: TRBJ1-1
V: TRBV4-1
CDR3: ASSQAQGTEAF

J: TRBJ2-7
V: TRBV20-1
CDR3: SASQGASEQY

J: TRBJ2-7
V: TRBV7-9
CDR3: ALSRGNDEQY

J: TRBJ1-6
V: TRBV9
CDR3: ASSLGPGPDFDSPLH

J: TRBJ1-1
V: TRBV9
CDR3: ASSIGQELITEAF

J: TRBJ1-2
V: TRBV7-2
CDR3: ASSRTGNNYGYT

J: TRBJ1-6
V: TRBV5-1
CDR3: ASSLEGRTGVSPLH

J: TRBJ2-7
V: TRBV7-6
CDR3: ASSPREDYEQY

J: TRBJ2-1
V: TRBV7-9
CDR3: ASSRLGAGGYNEQF